This is a list of T cell receptor beta chains from one sample in a study of T-cell reconstitution after alpha-beta-depleted transplantation in children. TCRdb fed the PCR reads into MiXCR, producing one record per CDR3 protein. The data hold a few hundred thousand distinct CDR3 sequences, with 10% observed a single time. The sequencing used PBMCs from the stem cell graft donor, collected from the stem cell graft. The source is a human donor who donated a stem cell graft to a child with acute lymphoblastic leukemia. Both conserved end residues are trimmed from each CDR3. Not all rows give a size; the values are once, few, many and, for expanded clones, a class.

>few|TRBV27
ASSQLRGGERNQPQH
>few|TRBV5-1
ASSADGIYEQY
>NA|TRBV6-1
ASRRETGTGPNEQF
>NA|TRBV2
ASSELANEQY
>few|TRBV7-6
ASSVPGLAGYNEQF
>NA|TRBV19
ASISQPSRIYNEQF
>few|TRBV2
ASMWGYGYT
>few|TRBV27
ANRTDRLYEQY
>NA|TRBV3-1
ASSTGVSAF
>many|TRBV20-1
SASGQGHSPLH
>NA|TRBV20-1
SASGTKNTGELF
>few|TRBV28
ASSLWTSVLNEQF
>few|TRBV25-1
ASSKAGGVQETQY
>many|TRBV7-2
ASSLTGESSYEQY
>NA|TRBV7-9
ASSLAGLHYEQY